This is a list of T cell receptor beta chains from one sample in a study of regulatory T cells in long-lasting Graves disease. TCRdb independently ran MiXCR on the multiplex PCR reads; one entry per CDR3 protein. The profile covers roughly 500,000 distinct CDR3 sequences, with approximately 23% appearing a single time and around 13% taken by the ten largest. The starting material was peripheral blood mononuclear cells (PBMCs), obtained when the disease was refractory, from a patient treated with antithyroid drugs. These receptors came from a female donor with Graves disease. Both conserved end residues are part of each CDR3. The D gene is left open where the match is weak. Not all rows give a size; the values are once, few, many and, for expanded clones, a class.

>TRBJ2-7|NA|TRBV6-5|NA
TGTGCCAGCAGTTATGGGGGAGCCGAGCAGTACTTC
CASSYGGAEQYF
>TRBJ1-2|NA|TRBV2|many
TGTGCCAGCAGTCCCCGGGGACGCCCTGGCTACACCTTC
CASSPRGRPGYTF
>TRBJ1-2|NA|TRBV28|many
TGTGCCAGCATTGGACAGACGCATGGCTACACCTTC
CASIGQTHGYTF
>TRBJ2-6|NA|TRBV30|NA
TGTGCCTGGAGCGTGGGCTCTGGGGCCAACGTCCTGACTTTC
CAWSVGSGANVLTF
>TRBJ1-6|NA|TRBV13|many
TGTGCCAGCAGCTTTAATGATTCACCCCTCCACTTT
CASSFNDSPLHF
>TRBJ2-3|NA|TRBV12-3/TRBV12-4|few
TGTGCCAGCAGTTTGCAAGTCAACACGCAGTATTTT
CASSLQVNTQYF
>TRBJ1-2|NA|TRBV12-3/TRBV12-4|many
TGTGCCAGCAGCCGCGGACTCAACTATGGCTACACCTTC
CASSRGLNYGYTF
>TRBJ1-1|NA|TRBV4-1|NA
TGCGCCAGCAGCCAAGCCACGACGGGACTTGGTGAAGCTTTCTTT
CASSQATTGLGEAFF
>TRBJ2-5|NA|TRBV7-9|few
TGTGCCAGCAGCTTATACCTGGGTCACCTCCAAGAGACCCAGTACTTC
CASSLYLGHLQETQYF
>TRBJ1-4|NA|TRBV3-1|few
TGTGCCAGCAGCCAAGACGGTAGAAAACTGTTTTTT
CASSQDGRKLFF
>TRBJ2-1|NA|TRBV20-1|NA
TGCAGTGCTAAAGAGGGTGTTTCCTACAATGAGCAGTTCTTC
CSAKEGVSYNEQFF
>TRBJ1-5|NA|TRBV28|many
TGTGCCAGCAGTTCAGGAGGTGGCAATCAGCCCCAGCATTTT
CASSSGGGNQPQHF
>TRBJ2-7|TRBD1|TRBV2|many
TGTGCCAGCAGCTGGGACAGGGGCTACGAGCAGTACTTC
CASSWDRGYEQYF
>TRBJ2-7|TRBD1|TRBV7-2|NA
TGTGCCAGCAGCACCGGGACAGTGGCTAGCGAGCAGTACTTC
CASSTGTVASEQYF
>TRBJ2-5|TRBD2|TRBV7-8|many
TGTGCCAGCAGCTTAGTTGTAGCGGGGGAGGTATGGGAGACCCAGTACTTC
CASSLVVAGEVWETQYF
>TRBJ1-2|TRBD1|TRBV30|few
TGTGCCTATGCTACAGGACAGGGTAACTATGGCTACACCTTC
CAYATGQGNYGYTF
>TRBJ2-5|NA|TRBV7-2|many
TGTGCCAGCAGCGCGGGTTACACCTACCAAGAGACCCAGTACTTC
CASSAGYTYQETQYF
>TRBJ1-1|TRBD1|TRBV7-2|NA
TGTGCCAGCGGACAGGGATTAAATGAAGCTTTCTTT
CASGQGLNEAFF
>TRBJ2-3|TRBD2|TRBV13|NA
TGTGCCAGCAGGCCAGGGACTACGGGCACAGATACGCAGTATTTT
CASRPGTTGTDTQYF
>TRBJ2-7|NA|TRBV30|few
TGTGCCTGGAGTGTAACAGGGACCTCCGGGCAGCAGTACTTC
CAWSVTGTSGQQYF
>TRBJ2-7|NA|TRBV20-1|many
TGCAGTGCCCGTCGATGGGACTCCTACGAGCAGTACTTC
CSARRWDSYEQYF
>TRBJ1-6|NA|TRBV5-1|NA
TGCGCCAGCACAGCAGGGAATAATTCACCCCTCCACTTT
CASTAGNNSPLHF
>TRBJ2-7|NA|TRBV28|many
TGTGCCAGCAAATTTCCGGGACCTCGCAACGAGCAGTACTTC
CASKFPGPRNEQYF
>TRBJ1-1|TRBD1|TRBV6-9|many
TGTGCCAGCAGTTCTCGGACAGGGAATGAAGCTTTCTTT
CASSSRTGNEAFF
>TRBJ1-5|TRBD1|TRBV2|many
TGTGCCAGCAGTGAAATGCGGACAGGTAATCAGCCCCAGCATTTT
CASSEMRTGNQPQHF
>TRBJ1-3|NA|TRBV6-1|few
TGTGCCAGCAGTTGGGGACCCAACTTCCGAGAGCTCCGGGTCTTCTCTGGAAACACCATATATTTT
CASSWGPNFRELRVFSGNTIYF
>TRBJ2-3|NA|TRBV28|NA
TGTGCCACCTACCCGGGGGGCGTAACAGATACGCAGTATTTT
CATYPGGVTDTQYF
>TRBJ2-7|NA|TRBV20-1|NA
TGCAGTGCTAGAGAGGTCCTCTCCTACGAGCAGTACTTC
CSAREVLSYEQYF
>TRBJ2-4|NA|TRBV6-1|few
TGTGCCAGCAGTGAACTGCAGAGAGGCATTCAGTACTTC
CASSELQRGIQYF
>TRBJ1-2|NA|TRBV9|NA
TGTGCCAGCAGCGTAGGTTGGGGGGAGGACTACACCTTC
CASSVGWGEDYTF
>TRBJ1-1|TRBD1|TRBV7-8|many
TGTGCCAGCAGCATTGGACAGGGACGGGTGCCTGAAGCTTTCTTT
CASSIGQGRVPEAFF
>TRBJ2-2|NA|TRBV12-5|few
TGTGCTAGTGGTTTGAGCTTGGGGGGAGAAGGGGAGCTGTTTTTT
CASGLSLGGEGELFF
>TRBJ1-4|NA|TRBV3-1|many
TGTGCCAGCAGCCAAGCTCATCCCGAAAAACTGTTTTTT
CASSQAHPEKLFF
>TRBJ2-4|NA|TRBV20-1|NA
TGCAGTGCTAGAGGGGGGCCGAGTTGGGGCATTCAGTACTTC
CSARGGPSWGIQYF
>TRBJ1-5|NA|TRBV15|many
TGTGCCACCAGGTCCACAGGATTAAGCCAGCCCCAGCATTTT
CATRSTGLSQPQHF
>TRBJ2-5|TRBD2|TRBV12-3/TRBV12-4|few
TGTGCCAGCAGTTTCTCGGGGGCGGGGGGGACCCAGTACTTC
CASSFSGAGGTQYF
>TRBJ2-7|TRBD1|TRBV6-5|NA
TGTGCCAGCAGTTACTCCCGGGGACAGCACGCCTACGAGCAGTACTTC
CASSYSRGQHAYEQYF
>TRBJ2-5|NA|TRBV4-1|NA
TGCGCCAGCAGCCAGGGTCGGGGTTACCAAGAGACCCAGTACTTC
CASSQGRGYQETQYF
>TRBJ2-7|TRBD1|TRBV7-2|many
TGTGCCAGCAGCCCAAGACAGGGTAACTACGAGCAGTACTTC
CASSPRQGNYEQYF
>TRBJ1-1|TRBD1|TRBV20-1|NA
TGCAGTGCTAGTCTTCGACAGGGGTTGGACACTGAAGCTTTCTTT
CSASLRQGLDTEAFF
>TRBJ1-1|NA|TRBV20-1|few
TGCAGTCCTACGCCCAGGGACCGGAACACTGAAGCTTTCTTT
CSPTPRDRNTEAFF
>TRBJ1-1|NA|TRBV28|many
TGTGCCAGCAGTCACAGAGGGGAGCTTAGGACTGAAGCTTTCTTT
CASSHRGELRTEAFF